This T cell receptor (beta chain) was obtained from a study of tumor-infiltrating lymphocytes in primary liver carcinoma. Unsorted bulk tissue of about 20-32 mg yielded co-extracted RNA and DNA. The germline CDR1 and CDR2 sequences are GTSNPN and SVGIG (reference sequence). This CDR3 spans 13 amino acids. Starting material of 400 to 600 ng total RNA yielded TCR beta cDNA via a constant-region primer. Three nested multiplex PCR rounds of slightly modified ARM-PCR generated TCR beta libraries. TRBV1-TRBV30 forward primers and a C-beta reverse primer were used in the first two PCR rounds, which each ran for around 10 cycles. MiXCR, applied by TCRdb to the multiplex PCR reads, yields one record per CDR3 protein. The table has more than 45,000 distinct CDR3 sequences, over 65% seen once.

The sequence came from a man in his forties or fifties with primary liver carcinoma and hepatitis B virus infection. The chain is built from TRBV30 and TRBJ2-7; TRBD1 agrees at 7 bases. Sequencing was done on a sample of liver tumor tissue from sampling region 5. Described subset: tumor region T5, tumor centre. The CDR3 DNA follows: TGTGATTGGACCTCCCGGGACAGCTACGAGCAGTACTTC. This sequence encodes CDWTSRDSYEQYF.